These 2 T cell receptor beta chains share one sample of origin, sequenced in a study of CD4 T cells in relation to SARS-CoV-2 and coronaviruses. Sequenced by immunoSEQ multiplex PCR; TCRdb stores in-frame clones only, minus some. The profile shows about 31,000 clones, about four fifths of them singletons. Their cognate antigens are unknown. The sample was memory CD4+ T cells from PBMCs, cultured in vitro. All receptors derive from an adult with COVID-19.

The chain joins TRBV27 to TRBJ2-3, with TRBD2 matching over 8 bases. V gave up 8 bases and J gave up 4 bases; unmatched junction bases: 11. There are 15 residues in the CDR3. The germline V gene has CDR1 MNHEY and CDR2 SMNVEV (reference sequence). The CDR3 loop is CASGFRAGGADTQYF. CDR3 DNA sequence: TGTGCCAGCGGGTTTAGGGCGGGAGGAGCAGATACGCAGTATTTT.

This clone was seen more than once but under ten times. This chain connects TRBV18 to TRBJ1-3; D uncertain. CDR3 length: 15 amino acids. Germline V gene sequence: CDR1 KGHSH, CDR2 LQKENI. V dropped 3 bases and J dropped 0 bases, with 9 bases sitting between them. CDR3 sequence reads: CASSPAVGSGNTIYF. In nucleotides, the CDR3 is TGTGCCAGCTCACCCGCTGTTGGCTCTGGAAACACCATATATTTT.